Listed below are T cell receptor beta chains from one sample, sequenced in a study of T cell responses to AZD1222 COVID-19 vaccine. The protocol was immunoSEQ multiplex PCR, while the TCRdb copy is restricted to in-frame clones and leaves out a portion. The table shows approximately 89,000 clones, with about 89% occurring only once. The sample was peripheral blood, taken 28 days after the second AZD1222 dose. The receptor set was obtained from an adult who received the AZD1222 COVID-19 vaccine. Each CDR3 is given with its conserved first and last residue. The order of the fields is J gene, clone size, V gene, D gene, CDR3 protein, CDR3 DNA. A D gene is named only where the DNA matches it firmly. Some rows mark clone size as missing; the rest say once, few, many or name a class of expanded clone.

TRBJ2-2	NA	TRBV2	TRBD1	CASRTHTGQGAPGTGELFF	TGTGCCAGCAGGACCCACACAGGACAGGGCGCACCGGGCACCGGGGAGCTGTTTTTT
TRBJ1-6	NA	TRBV2	NA	CASSNREYNSPLHF	TGTGCCAGCAGCAACCGGGAGTATAATTCACCCCTCCACTTT
TRBJ2-6	NA	TRBV5-1	NA	CASSFGSAHSGANVLTF	TGCGCCAGCAGCTTCGGGAGCGCGCACTCTGGGGCCAACGTCCTGACTTTC
TRBJ2-7	NA	TRBV10-1	TRBD1	CASGPWDRGHPQYF	TGCGCCAGCGGACCCTGGGACAGGGGGCATCCGCAGTACTTC
TRBJ1-1	NA	TRBV18	NA	CASSPPRGRYTEAFF	TGTGCCAGCTCACCCCCCCGGGGGCGATACACTGAAGCTTTCTTT
TRBJ2-1	NA	TRBV6-5	NA	CASSSPGRRWDEQFF	TGTGCCAGCAGTTCCCCGGGACGCCGATGGGATGAGCAGTTCTTC
TRBJ2-2	NA	TRBV14	NA	CASSQDMGANTGELFF	TGTGCCAGCAGCCAAGATATGGGGGCTAACACCGGGGAGCTGTTTTTT
TRBJ1-2	once	TRBV4-2	NA	CASSPPGGSYGYTF	TGTGCCAGCAGCCCTCCGGGGGGCTCCTATGGCTACACCTTC
TRBJ1-1	NA	TRBV3-1/TRBV3-2	NA	CASSRVHEEAFF	TGTGCCAGCAGCCGGGTTCATGAAGAAGCTTTCTTT
TRBJ1-2	NA	TRBV18	TRBD1	CASSLQAALRDRGDYGYTF	TGTGCCAGCTCACTTCAGGCTGCCCTGAGAGACAGGGGGGACTATGGCTACACCTTC
TRBJ1-6	NA	TRBV7-2	NA	CASSFQGVWSPLHF	TGTGCCAGCAGCTTTCAGGGTGTATGGTCACCCCTCCACTTT
TRBJ2-1	NA	TRBV13	TRBD1	CASSPGQGYNEQFF	TGTGCCAGCAGCCCGGGACAGGGGTACAATGAGCAGTTCTTC
TRBJ2-7	NA	TRBV30	NA	CAWSVVRGRTYEQYF	TGTGCCTGGAGTGTAGTACGGGGGAGGACCTACGAGCAGTACTTC
TRBJ2-3	NA	TRBV24-1	NA	CATSDSWAGGSQYF	TGTGCCACCAGTGATTCCTGGGCCGGAGGATCGCAGTATTTT
TRBJ1-2	once	TRBV6-5	NA	CASSLLDTYGYTF	TGTGCCAGCAGTCTTTTGGACACCTATGGCTACACCTTC